Following are 5 T cell receptor beta chains from one sample sequenced in a study of cytomegalovirus exposure and HLA in healthy donors. A multiplex PCR was run with 60 Vbeta primers and 13 Jbeta primers. The table came from immunoSEQ multiplex PCR; TCRdb's copy has only in-frame clones and leaves some out. The sample carries under 150,000 clones, around 72% recorded once. Sequencing input: PBMCs. The receptors shown here come from a woman between 50 and 59 years old in good health and CMV-seropositive.

The J gene is TRBJ2-5, the V gene TRBV5-1, with 13 bases matching TRBD2. V was pared by 4 bases and J by 11 bases, with 11 bases of the junction left unmatched. CDR1 is SGHRS and CDR2 is YFSETQ in the germline V gene. The CDR3 runs 15 residues. The CDR3 region is CASSRGLAGLGEQYF. DNA for the CDR3: TGCGCCAGCAGCCGGGGACTAGCGGGATTGGGAGAGCAGTACTTC.

In its sample, this clone was seen a few times. The V call is TRBV9, the J call TRBJ1-6, with a weak D call TRBD1 (6 bases). V gave up 4 bases and J gave up 2 bases, with 13 bases separating them. Germline V gene sequence: CDR1 SGDLS, CDR2 YYNGEE. The CDR3 loop spans 16 amino acids. In DNA form, the CDR3 reads TGTGCCAGCAGCTCCCAGGGGAGTCCCTATAATTCACCCCTCCACTTT. It encodes CASSSQGSPYNSPLHF.

This clone was counted once. The gene calls are TRBV6-5 and TRBJ1-3, with D maybe TRBD1 (6 bases). Looked up from germline, CDR1 is MNHEY and CDR2 is SVGAGI. The CDR3 consists of 15 residues. V was shortened by 5 bases and J by 3 bases, with 14 bases between the two germline ends. The CDR3 reads CASSTAGASGNTIYF. The CDR3 region has the DNA TGTGCCAGCAGTACGGCGGGGGCGAGTGGAAACACCATATATTTT.

The genes are TRBV11-3 and TRBJ2-3; D perhaps matches TRBD1 (6 bases). The ends were cut back, 5 bases at V and 4 bases at J, with 13 bases in the middle. The CDR3 consists of 14 residues. From germline, CDR1 is SGHNT and CDR2 YENEEA. The CDR3 DNA reads as TGTGCCAGCAGCCCCACAGGGTCATCAGATACGCAGTATTTT. It translates to CASSPTGSSDTQYF.

The chain recombines TRBV7-9 with TRBJ2-1; tentatively, D is TRBD2 (7 bases). Germline CDR1 and CDR2: SEHNR and FQNEAQ (reference sequence). The length of the CDR3 is 14 residues. Trimming removed 7 bases at V and 7 bases at J, with 17 bases between. Written as DNA, the CDR3 is TGTGCCAGCACCAGGGAGGGGGGCCGGAATGAGCAGTTCTTC. Its protein product is CASTREGGRNEQFF.